This T cell receptor (beta chain) appears in the sequencing data of a study of cytomegalovirus exposure and HLA in healthy donors. The CDR3 consists of 16 residues. V was clipped by 2 bases and J by 4 bases, with 15 bases between them. Germline CDR1 SGHAT, CDR2 FQNNGV. Regarding donors, all were healthy bone marrow donors. 13 Jbeta primers and 60 Vbeta primers were used for the PCR. Sequenced by immunoSEQ multiplex PCR; TCRdb stores in-frame clones only, minus some. The repertoire holds around 140,000 clones, with 82% as singletons. Sequencing was done on a sample of PBMCs. The TCR originated in a woman aged 50 to 60 in good health and CMV-seropositive. This chain uses TRBV11-2 with TRBJ1-3, with D possibly matching TRBD1 (6 bases). The CDR3 loop is CASSLLGGRKGNTIYF. The CDR3 nucleotides are TGTGCCAGCAGCTTATTAGGGGGACGAAAAGGAAACACCATATATTTT.